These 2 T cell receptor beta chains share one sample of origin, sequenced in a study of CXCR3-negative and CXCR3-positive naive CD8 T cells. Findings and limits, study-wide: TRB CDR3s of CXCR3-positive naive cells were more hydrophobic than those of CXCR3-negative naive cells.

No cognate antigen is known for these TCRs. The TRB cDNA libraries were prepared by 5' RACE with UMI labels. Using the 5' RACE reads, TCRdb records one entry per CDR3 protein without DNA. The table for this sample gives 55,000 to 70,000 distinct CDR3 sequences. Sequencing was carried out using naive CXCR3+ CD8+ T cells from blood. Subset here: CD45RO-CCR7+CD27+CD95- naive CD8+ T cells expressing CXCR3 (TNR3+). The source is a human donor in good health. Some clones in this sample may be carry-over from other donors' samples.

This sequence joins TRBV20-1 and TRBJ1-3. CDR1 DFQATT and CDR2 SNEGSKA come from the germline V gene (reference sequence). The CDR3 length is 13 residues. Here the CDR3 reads CSAKDAAEYTIYF.

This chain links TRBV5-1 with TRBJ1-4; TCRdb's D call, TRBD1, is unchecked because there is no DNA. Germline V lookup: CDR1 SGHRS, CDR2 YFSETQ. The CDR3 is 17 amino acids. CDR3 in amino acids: CASSLAQGFTTNEKLFF.